This TCR beta chain was found in a study of CD8 T cells in Susac syndrome. The study used treatment-naive patients who had stable or active relapsing-remitting disease as multiple sclerosis controls. With V trimmed by 1 base and J by 4 bases, 7 bases remained unmatched. The germline V gene encodes CDR1 SGHRS and CDR2 YFSETQ. The CDR3 sequence is 17 residues long. Reverse transcription of about 0.5 to 1 ug RNA was carried out with random hexamers. Across 54 Vbeta and 13 Jbeta, immunoSEQ multiplex PCR amplified TCR beta CDR3. TCRdb redid the calling of the immunoSEQ multiplex PCR reads with MiXCR, one entry per CDR3 protein. The sample shows approximately 190,000 distinct CDR3 sequences, roughly 96% of them seen only once.

Material: CD4+ T cells from PBMCs. The sequence derives from a human donor with multiple sclerosis. The gene calls are TRBV5-1 and TRBJ2-5, with TRBD2 matching 13 bases. CDR3 nucleotides: TGCGCCAGCAGCTTGAAGAGACTAGCGGGAGGACGAGAGACCCAGTACTTC. The encoded protein is CASSLKRLAGGRETQYF.